This passage covers 13 T cell receptor beta chains from one sample sequenced in a study of regulatory T cells in long-lasting Graves disease. Library construction for TCR beta used iRepertoire HTBI primers and Arm-PCR of CDR3 regions. A single record per CDR3 protein comes from TCRdb applying MiXCR to the multiplex PCR reads. The sample carries about 440,000 distinct CDR3 sequences, 14% to 15% recorded once. Regarding time point: newly diagnosed GD, antithyroid drugs for less than 3 months. PBMC RNA was the source of the TCR library. Another study also made use of these data, one on T cells in Graves' hyperthyroidism and ophthalmopathy.

Specimen: peripheral blood mononuclear cells (PBMCs), collected at new diagnosis, from a patient treated with antithyroid drugs. The receptor source for this set is a woman in her twenties or thirties with Graves disease.

This chain connects TRBV20-1 to TRBJ1-4; TRBD1 agrees at 12 bases. Germline V gives CDR1 DFQATT, CDR2 SNEGSKA (reference sequence). There are 15 residues in the CDR3. The V gene end was trimmed by 6 bases and the J gene end by 6 bases; junction bases not matched to a gene: 8. CDR3 amino acids: CSARDRGRGDEKLFF. CDR3 in DNA: TGCAGTGCCCGGGACAGGGGGCGAGGGGATGAAAAACTGTTTTTT.

This clonotype was counted at least ten times. The chain has TRBV20-1 and TRBJ2-1, with 13 nucleotides matching TRBD2. The J segment lost 7 bases and the V segment lost 2 bases, leaving 5 bases of the junction unmatched. The CDR3 totals 15 residues. CDR1 DFQATT and CDR2 SNEGSKA come from the germline V gene (reference sequence). This CDR3 is CSARLRLAGGNEQFF. The CDR3 DNA reads as TGCAGTGCTAGACTCCGACTAGCGGGAGGTAATGAGCAGTTCTTC.

This clonotype came up many times. The V and J genes are TRBV5-8 and TRBJ2-1; possibly TRBD2 for D (5 bases). Per the germline V gene, CDR1 is SGHTS and CDR2 is YDEGEE. This CDR3 is built from 15 residues. V lost 4 bases and J lost 5, with 16 bases in between. CDR3 nucleotide sequence: TGTGCCAGCAGCGACGGGATGTCTCGGAACAATGAGCAGTTCTTC. It codes for CASSDGMSRNNEQFF.

This clonotype has just a few counts. The gene calls are TRBV10-3 and TRBJ2-3, with D perhaps TRBD2 (5 bases). The germline V gene encodes CDR1 ENHRY and CDR2 SYGVKD. The CDR3 consists of 13 residues. V lost 8 bases to trimming and J lost 6 bases, with 15 bases between them. The CDR3 loop reads CAIRGSGEDTQYF. For the CDR3, the DNA is TGTGCCATCCGAGGCTCCGGGGAGGATACGCAGTATTTT.

This clonotype was detected ten times or more. The rearrangement links TRBV2 to TRBJ1-1; no clear D. Germline loops: CDR1 SNHLY, CDR2 FYNNEI. This CDR3 has 13 residues. With 4 bases removed from V and 1 base from J, the gap between germline ends came to 7 bases. The CDR3 region has the DNA TGTGCCAGCAGTGCGGATCCGAACACTGAAGCTTTCTTT. Amino acid sequence: CASSADPNTEAFF.

The gene calls are TRBV12-3 or TRBV12-4 and TRBJ2-1, with 10 bases matching TRBD1. The CDR3 sequence is 15 residues long. With V trimmed by 4 bases and J by 4 bases, 4 bases remained unmatched. CDR3 sequence: CASSSRDRGYNEQFF. The DNA of the CDR3 is TGTGCCAGCAGTTCCCGGGACAGGGGTTACAATGAGCAGTTCTTC.

In its sample, this clonotype was seen many times. This chain connects TRBV30 to TRBJ1-5; the D is unclear. The CDR3 spans 12 residues. The V and J ends lost 5 bases and 9 bases respectively, with 14 bases between them. Germline V gives CDR1 GTSNPN, CDR2 SVGIG (reference sequence). CDR3 protein: CAWGSQGGPQHF. The CDR3 nucleotides read TGTGCCTGGGGGTCCCAAGGAGGGCCCCAGCATTTT.

There are a few counts of this clonotype. The chain carries TRBV2 and TRBJ2-7; 10 bases line up with TRBD2. The CDR3 loop spans 14 amino acids. Unmatched junction bases numbered 6, after V lost 4 bases and J lost 6 bases. In germline, CDR1 is SNHLY, CDR2 FYNNEI. Here the CDR3 DNA reads TGTGCCAGCAGTGGGCTAGCGGGAGCCTCCGAGCAGTACTTC. It encodes CASSGLAGASEQYF.

A few counts support this clonotype. The chain recombines TRBV12-3 or TRBV12-4 with TRBJ1-1; the D gene is possibly TRBD1 (5 bases). The CDR3 contains 15 residues. Between the trimmed V and J ends, which lost 1 base and 1 base, there was a span of 10 bases. CDR3 in amino acids: CASSLGGVGNTEAFF. The CDR3 DNA is TGTGCCAGCAGTTTAGGGGGCGTGGGGAACACTGAAGCTTTCTTT.

This clonotype was counted at least ten times. The CDR3 sequence is CASSLDASGVREQYF. Here the CDR3 DNA reads TGTGCCAGCAGCTTAGATGCTAGCGGAGTTCGCGAGCAGTACTTC. The gene calls are TRBV7-3 and TRBJ2-7; 7 nucleotides match TRBD2. The CDR3 is 15 amino acids. After removal of 2 bases from V and 6 bases from J, the junction contained 10 bases not matched to a gene. Germline assignment: CDR1 SGHTA and CDR2 FQGTGA.

A few counts support this clonotype. The rearrangement uses TRBV19 and TRBJ2-5; a possible D gene is TRBD2 (6 bases). CDR1 and CDR2 (germline): LNHDA, SQIVND (reference sequence). The CDR3 spans 13 residues. The V gene lost 7 bases and the J gene lost 5 bases, with 14 bases spanning the gap. The CDR3 loop is CASTGWRGETQYF. The CDR3 coding sequence is TGTGCCAGTACCGGATGGCGGGGCGAGACCCAGTACTTC.

This clonotype was seen many times. The chain joins TRBV2 to TRBJ1-1, with TRBD1 as a possible D gene (6 bases). Germline V CDR1 and CDR2: SNHLY, FYNNEI. The CDR3 consists of 14 residues. Deletions cut 8 bases from V and 1 base from J, with 14 bases between. CDR3 protein: CASSVQGWNTEAFF. In DNA, the CDR3 is TGTGCCAGCTCGGTTCAGGGGTGGAACACTGAAGCTTTCTTT.

In its sample, this clonotype was seen many times. This chain joins TRBV2 and TRBJ1-2; 12 bases map to TRBD1. The CDR3 extends over 15 amino acids. Germline trimming cut 1 base from V and 7 bases from J; bases unmatched to any gene: 4. Germline-derived CDR1 and CDR2 are SNHLY and FYNNEI. The CDR3 bases are TGTGCCAGCAGTGAAGGGGGACAGGGGGCGCGTGGCTACACCTTC. It is translated as CASSEGGQGARGYTF.